This entry concerns a single T cell receptor (beta chain). Its specificity is unknown. V gave up 1 base and J gave up 5 bases, with 8 bases separating them. CDR1 and CDR2 from the germline V gene are ENHRY and SYGVKD. The CDR3 is 13 amino acids. This entry is derived from a study of shared clonotypes between healthy human individuals. About the research overall: Donors, aged 18 to 49, were a couple of women and three men.

There were only Caucasian adults among the donors, and all lived in Nashville, Tennessee. Around 90 million PBMCs per unsorted sample were used for genomic DNA. General study findings and limits: Sample collection involved blood only; tissue repertoires are likely different.

The table came from immunoSEQ multiplex PCR; TCRdb's copy has only in-frame clones and leaves some out. This sample has around 500,000 clones; 65% to 80% occur once, and the top ten carry about 12%. This sequence joins TRBV10-3 and TRBJ1-2; a possible D gene is TRBD1 (6 bases). The sequence derives from a woman in her 40s in good health. Some clones in this sample may be carry-over from other donors' samples. The sequencing input was PBMCs. The DNA of the CDR3 is TGTGCCATCAGTGAGTACAGGGATTATGGCTACACCTTC. This gives the protein CAISEYRDYGYTF.